This entry lists 20 T cell receptor beta chains sequenced from one sample in a study of blood T cell repertoires in COVID-19. Assay: immunoSEQ multiplex PCR; the TCRdb copy retains only in-frame clones and omits some. The sample has some 260,000 clones, 82% seen once. The specimen sequenced was peripheral blood. The source is a woman older than 75 with active or convalescent COVID-19.

This rearrangement joins TRBV2 to TRBJ2-1; the match to TRBD2 covers 9 bases. CDR3 length: 14 residues. Unmatched junction bases numbered 6, after V lost 3 bases and J lost 9 bases. CDR1 is SNHLY and CDR2 is FYNNEI in the germline V gene. The DNA of the CDR3 is TGTGCCAGCAGTGAGGGACTAGCCATCGGTGAGCAGTTCTTC. The encoded protein is CASSEGLAIGEQFF.

The rearrangement uses TRBV2 and TRBJ2-7; 10 nucleotides agree with TRBD2. CDR3 size: 14 residues. Germline lookup yields CDR1 SNHLY and CDR2 FYNNEI. Trimming at V came to 5 bases and at J to 2 bases, leaving 3 bases not matched to a gene. The CDR3 spells CASSLAGGTYEQYF. For the CDR3, the DNA is TGTGCCAGCAGTTTAGCGGGGGGAACCTACGAGCAGTACTTC.

The rearrangement links TRBV11-3 to TRBJ2-1; the match to TRBD2 covers 13 bases. CDR3 length: 16 residues. V lost 3 bases, J lost 5 bases, and 4 bases stayed unmatched. The germline V gene has CDR1 SGHNT and CDR2 YENEEA. This CDR3 is CASSFGTSGNNNEQFF. The CDR3 DNA follows: TGTGCCAGCAGCTTCGGGACTAGCGGGAACAACAATGAGCAGTTCTTC.

This chain connects TRBV19 to TRBJ2-3, with D perhaps matching TRBD2 (5 bases). Trimming took off 4 bases at V and 5 bases at J, with 16 bases between the two ends. The CDR3 runs 15 residues. Germline V lookup: CDR1 LNHDA, CDR2 SQIVND (reference sequence). CDR3 protein: CASSTPELGEDTQYF. The CDR3 DNA is TGTGCCAGTAGTACCCCGGAGTTGGGAGAAGATACGCAGTATTTT.

The rearrangement links TRBV5-1 to TRBJ2-3, with TRBD2 matching over 7 bases. CDR1 and CDR2 (germline): SGHRS, YFSETQ. With 5 bases clipped from V and 6 bases from J, the junction kept 12 bases outside the gene matches. The CDR3 has 15 amino acids. CDR3 sequence (DNA): TGCGCCAGCAGTGTGGCGGGAGAGGGCCCGGATACGCAGTATTTT. Its translation: CASSVAGEGPDTQYF.

V gene TRBV4-1 combines with J gene TRBJ2-5, with a weak D call TRBD2 (6 bases). Germline values: CDR1 MGHRA, CDR2 YSYEKL. With 1 base removed from V and 5 bases from J, the gap between germline ends came to 14 bases. The CDR3 consists of 15 residues. The CDR3 loop reads CASSQAPRGEETQYF. The CDR3 DNA reads TGCGCCAGCAGCCAAGCACCGCGGGGAGAGGAGACCCAGTACTTC.

The chain combines TRBV30 with TRBJ2-1; D is possibly TRBD2 (6 bases). V lost 2 bases and J 5 bases, leaving 10 bases between the germline ends. From germline, CDR1 is GTSNPN and CDR2 SVGIG (reference sequence). This CDR3 contains 13 residues. Here the CDR3 DNA reads TGTGCCTGGAGTTGGAGGGAGGACAATGAGCAGTTCTTC. This encodes CAWSWREDNEQFF.

The rearrangement uses TRBV5-1 and TRBJ2-5; 8 positions match TRBD2. V lost 1 base and J lost 5; bases outside the gene matches: 7. Germline CDR1 reads SGHRS; CDR2 reads YFSETQ. The CDR3 is 15 residues long. CDR3 in DNA: TGCGCCAGCAGCTTGCTCCAGCGGGGGCTGGAGACCCAGTACTTC. This translates into CASSLLQRGLETQYF.

The rearrangement links TRBV6-6 to TRBJ1-6, with 8 bases that match TRBD1. The CDR3 is made up of 14 amino acids. CDR1 and CDR2 from the germline V gene are MNHNY and SVGAGI (reference sequence). V trimming: 6 bases; J trimming: 10 bases; junction bases outside the gene matches: 8. CDR3 nucleotides: TGTGCCAGCAGACAGACAGGGGATCTATCACCCCTCCACTTT. It is translated as CASRQTGDLSPLHF.

The chain is built from TRBV28 and TRBJ1-5, with 8 bases aligning to TRBD1. V dropped 6 bases and J dropped 6; count of bases not matched to a gene: 10. Germline CDR1 and CDR2: MDHEN and SYDVKM. The CDR3 is 15 amino acids. The CDR3 reads CASRGGQGYSQPQHF. The CDR3 nucleotides read TGTGCCAGCAGGGGAGGACAGGGTTACAGTCAGCCCCAGCATTTT.

As DNA, the CDR3 is TGTGCCAGCAGTTTACTACAGGGGGCAGGCGGCTACACCTTC. It yields the protein CASSLLQGAGGYTF. The gene calls are TRBV28 and TRBJ1-2; 9 bases fit TRBD1. Looked up from germline, CDR1 is MDHEN and CDR2 is SYDVKM. This CDR3 spans 14 amino acids. V lost 2 bases, J lost 8 bases, and 6 bases stayed unmatched.

This clone occurred once. This chain joins TRBV2 and TRBJ1-1; D remains ambiguous. Germline V gene lookup returns CDR1 SNHLY and CDR2 FYNNEI. V lost 6 bases and J 4 bases, leaving 15 bases between the germline ends. This CDR3 is built from 14 residues. This CDR3 reads CASSSVTVGTEAFF. The CDR3 region has the DNA TGTGCCAGCAGCTCCGTAACAGTTGGCACTGAAGCTTTCTTT.

The chain couples TRBV11-2 to TRBJ2-7; 7 bases are a match to TRBD1. Germline V gives CDR1 SGHAT, CDR2 FQNNGV. This CDR3 contains 14 residues. V shed 4 bases, J shed 0 bases, and the junction held 3 bases outside the gene matches. The CDR3 region is CASSSDRFSYEQYF. In DNA form, the CDR3 reads TGTGCCAGCAGCTCGGACAGGTTCTCCTACGAGCAGTACTTC.

This clone was seen a single time. The conserved phenylalanine or tryptophan normally closing the CDR3 is absent here, so this likely arose from a read error. No DNA is shown, since the ends of the CDR3 on it are uncertain; the CDR3 is the one TCRdb lists. The gene calls are TRBV21-1 and TRBJ1-4. TRBV21-1 is given as a pseudogene. The CDR3 totals 12 residues, both ends included. The CDR3 spells CASSKGRGAGLD.

CDR3 nucleotide sequence: TGTGCCAGCAAAGGGGGTTGGGGCAATCAGCCCCAGCATTTT. Amino acids: CASKGGWGNQPQHF. V is TRBV28 and J is TRBJ1-5; possibly TRBD1 for D (6 bases). CDR3 length: 14 amino acids. V was pared by 7 bases and J by 2 bases, with 12 bases between. Germline assignment: CDR1 MDHEN and CDR2 SYDVKM.

The rearrangement uses TRBV5-1 and TRBJ1-5; 7 bases agree with TRBD1. The junction had 4 bases not matched to a gene; V was cut back by 3 bases and J by 1 base. Germline V gene sequence: CDR1 SGHRS, CDR2 YFSETQ. The CDR3 contains 15 residues. The CDR3 region has the DNA TGCGCCAGCAGCTGGATGACAGGGAGCAATCAGCCCCAGCATTTT. This codes for CASSWMTGSNQPQHF.

The chain carries TRBV5-6 and TRBJ1-2; a possible D gene is TRBD1 (5 bases). The V end was cut by 2 bases, the J end by 6 bases, with 8 bases between. The CDR3 runs 12 residues. Germline V gives CDR1 SGHDT, CDR2 YYEEEE. The CDR3 DNA reads as TGTGCCAGCAGCTTTTCAGGGAATGGCTACACCTTC. This gives the protein CASSFSGNGYTF.

V is TRBV12-3 or TRBV12-4 and J is TRBJ1-2, with TRBD1 as a possible D gene (5 bases). This CDR3 region has 11 residues. Trimming shortened V by 7 bases and J by 6 bases, and 9 bases separated the two germline ends. For the CDR3, the DNA is TGTGCCAGCACCCCGGGGGATGGCTACACCTTC. Its protein is CASTPGDGYTF.

The rearrangement links TRBV11-2 to TRBJ1-5, with a tentative D call TRBD1 (5 bases). In germline, CDR1 is SGHAT, CDR2 FQNNGV. CDR3 length: 13 residues. Trimming pared 3 bases from V and 6 bases from J, leaving 9 bases between. For the CDR3, the DNA is TGTGCCAGCAGCTTCAGGGTGGGTCAGCCCCAGCATTTT. Its translation is CASSFRVGQPQHF.

The chain is built from TRBV18 and TRBJ1-6, with a tentative D call TRBD1 (5 bases). CDR1 and CDR2 (germline): KGHSH, LQKENI. The CDR3 has 14 amino acids. The V gene lost 3 bases and the J gene lost 7 bases, with 10 bases spanning the gap. The CDR3 DNA is TGTGCCAGCTCACCGACAGACACCAATTCACCCCTCCACTTT. Amino acids: CASSPTDTNSPLHF.